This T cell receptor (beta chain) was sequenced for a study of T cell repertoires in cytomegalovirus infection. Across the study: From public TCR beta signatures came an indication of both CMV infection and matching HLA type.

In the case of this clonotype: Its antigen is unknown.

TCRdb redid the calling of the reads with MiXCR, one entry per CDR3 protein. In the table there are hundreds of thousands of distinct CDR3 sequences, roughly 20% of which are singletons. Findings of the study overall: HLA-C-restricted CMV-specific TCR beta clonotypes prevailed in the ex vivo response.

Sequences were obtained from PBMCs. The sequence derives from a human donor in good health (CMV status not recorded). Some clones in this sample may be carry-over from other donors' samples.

CDR3 nucleotide sequence: TGTGCCAGCTCTCCCGATATGAATCAGCCCCAGCATTTT. Translated: CASSPDMNQPQHF. This chain joins TRBV18 and TRBJ1-5; no firm D call. V dropped 6 bases and J dropped 4 bases, with 10 bases sitting between them. Germline CDR1 KGHSH, CDR2 LQKENI. The CDR3 loop spans 13 amino acids.